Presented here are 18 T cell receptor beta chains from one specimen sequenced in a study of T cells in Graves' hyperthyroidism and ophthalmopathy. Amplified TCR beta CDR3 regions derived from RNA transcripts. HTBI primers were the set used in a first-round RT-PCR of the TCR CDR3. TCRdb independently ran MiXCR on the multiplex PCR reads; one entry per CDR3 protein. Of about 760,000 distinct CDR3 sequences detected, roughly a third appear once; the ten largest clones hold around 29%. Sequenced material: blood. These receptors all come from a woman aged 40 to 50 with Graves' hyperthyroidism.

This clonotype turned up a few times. As DNA, the CDR3 is TGCGCCAGCAGCCAGGAAGAGACAGGGTTCCGCTCTCAGCCCCAGCATTTT. Its protein product is CASSQEETGFRSQPQHF. The chain combines TRBV4-1 with TRBJ1-5; TRBD1 agrees at 7 bases. CDR1 is MGHRA and CDR2 is YSYEKL in the germline V gene. V lost 3 bases, J lost 6 bases, and 14 bases stayed unmatched. There are 17 residues in the CDR3.

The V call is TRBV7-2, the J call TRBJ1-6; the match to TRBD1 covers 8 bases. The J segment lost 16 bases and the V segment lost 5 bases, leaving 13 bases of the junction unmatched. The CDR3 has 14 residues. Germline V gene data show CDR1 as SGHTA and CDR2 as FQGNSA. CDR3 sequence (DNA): TGTGCCAGCAGCCAAAGACAGGGGCGATTACCTCTCCACTTT. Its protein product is CASSQRQGRLPLHF.

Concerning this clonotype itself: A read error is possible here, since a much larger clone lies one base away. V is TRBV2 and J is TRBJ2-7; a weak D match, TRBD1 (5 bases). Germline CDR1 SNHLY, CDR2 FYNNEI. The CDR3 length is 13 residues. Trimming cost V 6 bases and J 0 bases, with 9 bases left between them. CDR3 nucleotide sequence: TGTGCCAGCAGGTTACAGGACTCCTACGAGCAGTACTTC. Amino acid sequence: CASRLQDSYEQYF.

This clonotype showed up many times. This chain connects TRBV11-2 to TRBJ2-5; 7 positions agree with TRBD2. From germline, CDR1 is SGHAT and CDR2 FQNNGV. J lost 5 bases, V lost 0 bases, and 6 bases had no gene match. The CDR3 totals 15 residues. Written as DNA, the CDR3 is TGTGCCAGCAGCTTAGAGCGGACTAGTACTGAGACCCAGTACTTC. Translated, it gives CASSLERTSTETQYF. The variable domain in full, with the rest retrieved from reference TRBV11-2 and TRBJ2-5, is EAGVAQSPRYKIIEKRQSVAFWCNPISGHATLYWYQQILGQGPKLLIQFQNNGVVDDSQLPKDRFSAERLKGVDSTLKIQPAKLEDSAVYLCASSLERTSTETQYFGPGTRLLVL.

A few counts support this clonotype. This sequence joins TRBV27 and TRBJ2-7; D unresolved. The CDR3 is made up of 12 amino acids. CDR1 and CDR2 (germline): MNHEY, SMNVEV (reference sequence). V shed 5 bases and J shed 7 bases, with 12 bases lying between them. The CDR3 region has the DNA TGTGCCAGCAGTCACCACTACCCTGAGCAGTACTTC. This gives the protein CASSHHYPEQYF.

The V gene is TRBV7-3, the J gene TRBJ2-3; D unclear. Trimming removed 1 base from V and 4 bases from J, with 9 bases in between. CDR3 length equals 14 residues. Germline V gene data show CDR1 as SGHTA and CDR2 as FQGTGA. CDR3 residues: CASSLNPPPDTQYF. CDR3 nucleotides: TGTGCCAGCAGCTTAAACCCGCCCCCAGATACGCAGTATTTT. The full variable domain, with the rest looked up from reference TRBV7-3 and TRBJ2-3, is GAGVSQTPSNKVTEKGKYVELRCDPISGHTALYWYRQSLGQGPEFLIYFQGTGAADDSGLPNDRFFAVRPEGSVSTLKIQRTERGDSAVYLCASSLNPPPDTQYFGPGTRLTVL.

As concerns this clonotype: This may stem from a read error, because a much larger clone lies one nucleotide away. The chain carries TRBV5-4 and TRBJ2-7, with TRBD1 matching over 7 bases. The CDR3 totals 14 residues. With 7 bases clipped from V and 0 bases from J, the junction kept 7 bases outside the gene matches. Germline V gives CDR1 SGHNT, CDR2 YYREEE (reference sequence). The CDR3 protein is CASQFGTASYEQYF. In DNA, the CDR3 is TGTGCCAGCCAATTCGGGACAGCCTCCTACGAGCAGTACTTC.

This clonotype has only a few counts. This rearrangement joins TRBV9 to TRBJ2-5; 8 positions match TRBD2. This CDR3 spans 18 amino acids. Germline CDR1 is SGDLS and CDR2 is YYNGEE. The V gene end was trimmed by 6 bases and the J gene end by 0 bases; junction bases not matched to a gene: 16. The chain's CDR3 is CASTSRDGASGYQETQYF. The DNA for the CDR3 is TGTGCCAGCACCTCACGGGACGGGGCTAGCGGGTACCAAGAGACCCAGTACTTC.

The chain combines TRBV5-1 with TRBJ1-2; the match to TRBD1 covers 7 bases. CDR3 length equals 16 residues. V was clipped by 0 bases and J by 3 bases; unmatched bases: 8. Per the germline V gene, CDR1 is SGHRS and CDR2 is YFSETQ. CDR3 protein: CASSLGRDRNDYGYTF. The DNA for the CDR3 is TGCGCCAGCAGCTTGGGCCGGGACAGAAACGACTATGGCTACACCTTC.

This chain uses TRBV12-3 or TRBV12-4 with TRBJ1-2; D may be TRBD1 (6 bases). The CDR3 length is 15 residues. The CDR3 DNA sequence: TGTGCTAGTGGTCCGGGGACAACTCCGGCCTATGGCTACACCTTC. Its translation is CASGPGTTPAYGYTF.

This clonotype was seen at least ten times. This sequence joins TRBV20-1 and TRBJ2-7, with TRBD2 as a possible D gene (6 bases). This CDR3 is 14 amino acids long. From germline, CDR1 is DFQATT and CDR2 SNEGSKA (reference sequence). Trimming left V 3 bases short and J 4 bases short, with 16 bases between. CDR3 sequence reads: CSASIPGEYYEQYF. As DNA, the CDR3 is TGCAGTGCTAGCATTCCGGGAGAATATTACGAGCAGTACTTC.

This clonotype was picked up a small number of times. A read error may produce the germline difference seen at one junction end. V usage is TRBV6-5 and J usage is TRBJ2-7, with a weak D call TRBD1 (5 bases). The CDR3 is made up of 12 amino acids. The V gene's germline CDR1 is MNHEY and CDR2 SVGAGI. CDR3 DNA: TGTGCCAGCAGTCAGACAGCTCGGTTTTGGAGCTTC. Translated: CASSQTARFWSF.

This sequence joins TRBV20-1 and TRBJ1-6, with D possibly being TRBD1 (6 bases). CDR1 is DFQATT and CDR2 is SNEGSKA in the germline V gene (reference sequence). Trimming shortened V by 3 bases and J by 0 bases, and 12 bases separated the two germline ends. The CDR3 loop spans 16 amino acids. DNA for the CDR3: TGCAGTGCTAGGGGGGGGGACAACTCCTATAATTCACCCCTCCACTTT. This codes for CSARGGDNSYNSPLHF.

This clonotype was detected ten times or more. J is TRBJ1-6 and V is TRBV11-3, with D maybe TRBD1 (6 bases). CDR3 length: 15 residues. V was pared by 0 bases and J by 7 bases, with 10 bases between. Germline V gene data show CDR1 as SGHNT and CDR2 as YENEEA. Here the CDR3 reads CASSLEDRKNSPLHF. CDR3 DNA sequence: TGTGCCAGCAGCTTAGAAGACAGGAAAAATTCACCCCTCCACTTT.

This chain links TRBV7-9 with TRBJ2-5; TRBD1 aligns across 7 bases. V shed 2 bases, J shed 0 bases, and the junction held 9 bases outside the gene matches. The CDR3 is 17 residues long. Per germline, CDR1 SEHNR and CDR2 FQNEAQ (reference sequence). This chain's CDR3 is CASSLRETGPHQETQYF. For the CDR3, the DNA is TGTGCCAGCAGCTTAAGAGAGACAGGGCCTCACCAAGAGACCCAGTACTTC.

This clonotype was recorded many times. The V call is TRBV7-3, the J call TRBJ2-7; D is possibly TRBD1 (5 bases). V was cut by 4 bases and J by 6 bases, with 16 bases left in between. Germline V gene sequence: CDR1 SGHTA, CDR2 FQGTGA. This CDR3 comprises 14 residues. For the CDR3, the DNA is TGTGCCAGCAGCTCACATGGCCAGGGCAGCGAGCAGTACTTC. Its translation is CASSSHGQGSEQYF.

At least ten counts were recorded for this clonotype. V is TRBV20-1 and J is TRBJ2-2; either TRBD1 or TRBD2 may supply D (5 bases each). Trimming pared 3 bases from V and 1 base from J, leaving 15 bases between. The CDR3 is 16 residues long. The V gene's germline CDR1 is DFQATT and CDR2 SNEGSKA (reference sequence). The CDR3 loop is CSASGAGARNTGELFF. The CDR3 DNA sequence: TGCAGTGCTAGCGGGGCGGGTGCACGGAACACCGGGGAGCTGTTTTTT.

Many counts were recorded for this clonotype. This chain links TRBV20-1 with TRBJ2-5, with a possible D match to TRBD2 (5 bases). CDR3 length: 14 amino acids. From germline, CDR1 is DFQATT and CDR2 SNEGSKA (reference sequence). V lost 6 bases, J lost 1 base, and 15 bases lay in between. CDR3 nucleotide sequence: TGCAGTGCGCCCGAGCGGCGGCTCCAAGAGACCCAGTACTTC. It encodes CSAPERRLQETQYF.